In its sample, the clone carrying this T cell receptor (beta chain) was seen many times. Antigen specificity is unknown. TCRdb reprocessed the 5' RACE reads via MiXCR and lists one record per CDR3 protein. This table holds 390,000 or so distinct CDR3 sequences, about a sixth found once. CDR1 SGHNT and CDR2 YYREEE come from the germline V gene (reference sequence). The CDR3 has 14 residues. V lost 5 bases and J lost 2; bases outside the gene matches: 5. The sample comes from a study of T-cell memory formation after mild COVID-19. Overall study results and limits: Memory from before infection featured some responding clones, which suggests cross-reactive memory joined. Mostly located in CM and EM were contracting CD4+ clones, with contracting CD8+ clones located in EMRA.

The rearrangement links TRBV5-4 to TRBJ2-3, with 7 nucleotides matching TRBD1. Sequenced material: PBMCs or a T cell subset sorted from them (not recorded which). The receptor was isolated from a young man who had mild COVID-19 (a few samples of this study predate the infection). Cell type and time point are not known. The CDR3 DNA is TGTGCCAGCAGGGCAGGGGGTGACACAGATACGCAGTATTTT. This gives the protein CASRAGGDTDTQYF. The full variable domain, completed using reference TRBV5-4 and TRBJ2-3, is ETGVTQSPTHLIKTRGQQVTLRCSSQSGHNTVSWYQQALGQGPQFIFQYYREEENGRGNFPPRFSGLQFPNYSSELNVNALELDDSALYLCASRAGGDTDTQYFGPGTRLTVL.